This TCR beta chain derives from a study of T-cell reconstitution after alpha-beta-depleted transplantation in children. The library targeted TCRbeta and was prepared with unique molecular identifiers. Each CDR3 protein gets one entry after TCRdb re-called the PCR reads with MiXCR. The sample has some 340,000 distinct CDR3 sequences, about 9.4% seen once. V lost 7 bases, J lost 9 bases, and 20 bases lay in between. The CDR3 runs to 14 residues. The germline V gene has CDR1 SGHRS and CDR2 YFSETQ. The sequence was collected from a human donor who donated a stem cell graft to a child with acute lymphoblastic leukemia. This chain joins TRBV5-1 and TRBJ2-1; D uncertain. This specimen consisted of PBMCs from the stem cell graft donor, obtained from the stem cell graft. CDR3: CASQIKLEAGEQFF. CDR3 in DNA: TGCGCCAGCCAAATTAAGCTAGAGGCAGGTGAGCAGTTCTTC.